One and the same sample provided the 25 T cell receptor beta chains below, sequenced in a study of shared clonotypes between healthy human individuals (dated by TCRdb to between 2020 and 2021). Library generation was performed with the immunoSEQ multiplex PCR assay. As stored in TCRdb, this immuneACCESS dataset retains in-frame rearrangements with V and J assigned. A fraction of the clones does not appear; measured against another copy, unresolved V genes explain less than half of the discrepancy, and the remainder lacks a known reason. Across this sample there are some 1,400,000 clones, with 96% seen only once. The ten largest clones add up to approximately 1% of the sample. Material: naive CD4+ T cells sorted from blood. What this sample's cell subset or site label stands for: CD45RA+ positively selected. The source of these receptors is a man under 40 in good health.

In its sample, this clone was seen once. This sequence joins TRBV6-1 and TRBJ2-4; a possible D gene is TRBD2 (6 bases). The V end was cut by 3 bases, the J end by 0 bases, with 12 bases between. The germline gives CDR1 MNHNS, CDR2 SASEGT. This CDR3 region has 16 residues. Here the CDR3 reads CASSDRGTLAKNIQYF. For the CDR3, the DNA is TGTGCCAGCAGTGACCGGGGGACGCTAGCCAAAAACATTCAGTACTTC.

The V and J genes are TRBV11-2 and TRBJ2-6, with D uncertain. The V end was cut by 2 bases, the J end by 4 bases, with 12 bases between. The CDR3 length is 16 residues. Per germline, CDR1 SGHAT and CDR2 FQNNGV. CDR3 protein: CASSLIGGAGANVLTF. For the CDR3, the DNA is TGTGCCAGCAGCTTAATAGGTGGCGCCGGGGCCAACGTCCTGACTTTC.

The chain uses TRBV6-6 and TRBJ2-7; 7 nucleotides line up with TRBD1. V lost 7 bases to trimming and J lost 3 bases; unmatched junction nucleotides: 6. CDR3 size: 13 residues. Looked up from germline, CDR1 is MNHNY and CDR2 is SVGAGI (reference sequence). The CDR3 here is CASTVGQNYEQYF. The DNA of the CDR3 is TGTGCCAGCACGGTGGGACAGAACTACGAGCAGTACTTC.

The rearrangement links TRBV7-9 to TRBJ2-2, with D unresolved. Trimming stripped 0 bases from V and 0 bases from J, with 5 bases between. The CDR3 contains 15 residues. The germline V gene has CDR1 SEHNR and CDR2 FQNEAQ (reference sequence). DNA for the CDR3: TGTGCCAGCAGCTTAGCGGATGCGAACACCGGGGAGCTGTTTTTT. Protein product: CASSLADANTGELFF.

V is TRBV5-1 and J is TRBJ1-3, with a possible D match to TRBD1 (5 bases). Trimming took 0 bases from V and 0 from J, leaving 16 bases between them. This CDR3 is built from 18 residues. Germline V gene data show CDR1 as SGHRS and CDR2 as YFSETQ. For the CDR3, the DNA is TGCGCCAGCAGCTTGGTTCAGCGACAGACTAACTCTGGAAACACCATATATTTT. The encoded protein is CASSLVQRQTNSGNTIYF.

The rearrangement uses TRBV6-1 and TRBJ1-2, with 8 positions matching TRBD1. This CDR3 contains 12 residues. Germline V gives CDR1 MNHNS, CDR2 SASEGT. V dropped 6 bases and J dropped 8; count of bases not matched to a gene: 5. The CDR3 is CASRWTGNGYTF. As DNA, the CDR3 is TGTGCCAGCAGATGGACAGGGAACGGCTACACCTTC.

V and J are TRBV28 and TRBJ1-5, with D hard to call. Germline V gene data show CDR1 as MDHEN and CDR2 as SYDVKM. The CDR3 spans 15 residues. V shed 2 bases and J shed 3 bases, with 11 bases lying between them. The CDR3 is CASSLGALVNQPQHF. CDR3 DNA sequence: TGTGCCAGCAGTTTAGGAGCGCTAGTCAATCAGCCCCAGCATTTT.

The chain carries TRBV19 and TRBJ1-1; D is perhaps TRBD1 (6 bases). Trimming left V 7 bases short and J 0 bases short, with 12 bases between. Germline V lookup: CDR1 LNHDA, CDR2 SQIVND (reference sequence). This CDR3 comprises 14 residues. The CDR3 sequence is CASTTGYMNTEAFF. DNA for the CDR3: TGTGCCAGTACCACAGGGTACATGAACACTGAAGCTTTCTTT.

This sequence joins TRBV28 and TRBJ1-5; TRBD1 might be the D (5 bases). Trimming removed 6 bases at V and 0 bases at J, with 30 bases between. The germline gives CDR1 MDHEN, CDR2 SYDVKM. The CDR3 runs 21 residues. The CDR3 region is CASSEEVRGGWRAYSNQPQHF. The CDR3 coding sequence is TGTGCCAGCAGCGAAGAGGTCCGGGGCGGTTGGAGAGCATATAGCAATCAGCCCCAGCATTTT. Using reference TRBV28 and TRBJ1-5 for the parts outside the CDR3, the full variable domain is DVKVTQSSRYLVKRTGEKVFLECVQDMDHENMFWYRQDPGLGLRLIYFSYDVKMKEKGDIPEGYSVSREKKERFSLILESASTNQTSMYLCASSEEVRGGWRAYSNQPQHFGDGTRLSIL.

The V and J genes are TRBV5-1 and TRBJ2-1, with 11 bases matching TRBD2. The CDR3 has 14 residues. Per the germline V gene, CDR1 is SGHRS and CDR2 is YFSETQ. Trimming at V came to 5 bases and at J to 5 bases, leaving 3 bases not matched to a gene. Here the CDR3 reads CASSRLAGHNEQFF. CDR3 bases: TGCGCCAGCAGTCGACTAGCGGGACACAATGAGCAGTTCTTC.

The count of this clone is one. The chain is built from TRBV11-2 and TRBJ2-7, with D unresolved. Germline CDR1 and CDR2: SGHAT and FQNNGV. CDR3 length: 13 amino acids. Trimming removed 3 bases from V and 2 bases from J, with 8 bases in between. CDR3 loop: CASSFALAYEQYF. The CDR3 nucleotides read TGTGCCAGCAGCTTTGCCCTAGCCTACGAGCAGTACTTC.

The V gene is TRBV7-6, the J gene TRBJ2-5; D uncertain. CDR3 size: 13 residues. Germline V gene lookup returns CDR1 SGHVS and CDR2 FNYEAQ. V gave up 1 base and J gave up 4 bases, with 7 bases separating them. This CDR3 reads CASSLGRRETQYF. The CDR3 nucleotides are TGTGCCAGCAGCTTAGGTCGTAGAGAGACCCAGTACTTC.

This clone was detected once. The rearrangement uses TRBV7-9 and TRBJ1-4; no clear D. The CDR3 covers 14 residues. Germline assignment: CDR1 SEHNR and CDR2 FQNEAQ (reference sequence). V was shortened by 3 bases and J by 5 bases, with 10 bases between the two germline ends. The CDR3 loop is CASSLVAGNEKLFF. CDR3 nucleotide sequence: TGTGCCAGCAGCTTGGTGGCTGGGAATGAAAAACTGTTTTTT. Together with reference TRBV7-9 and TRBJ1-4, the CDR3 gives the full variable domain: DTGVSQNPRHKITKRGQNVTFRCDPISEHNRLYWYRQTLGQGPEFLTYFQNEAQLEKSRLLSDRFSAERPKGSFSTLEIQRTEQGDSAMYLCASSLVAGNEKLFFGSGTQLSVL.

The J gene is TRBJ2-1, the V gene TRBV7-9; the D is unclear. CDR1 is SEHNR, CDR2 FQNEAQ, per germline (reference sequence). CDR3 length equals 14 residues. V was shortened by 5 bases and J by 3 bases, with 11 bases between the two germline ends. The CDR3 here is CASSAVVNYNEQFF. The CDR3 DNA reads TGTGCCAGCAGCGCTGTTGTTAACTACAATGAGCAGTTCTTC.

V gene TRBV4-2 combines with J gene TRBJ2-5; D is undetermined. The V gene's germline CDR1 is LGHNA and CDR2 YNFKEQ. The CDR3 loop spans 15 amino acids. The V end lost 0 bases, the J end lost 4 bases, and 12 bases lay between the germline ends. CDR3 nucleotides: TGTGCCAGCAGCCAAGAGTTGCGAGGTGTAGAGACCCAGTACTTC. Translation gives CASSQELRGVETQYF.

CDR3 in DNA: TGTGCCAGCTCACCATTGGGACAAGCCTCTGGAAACACCATATATTTT. It specifies CASSPLGQASGNTIYF. V and J are TRBV18 and TRBJ1-3, with D possibly TRBD1 on 6 matching bases. The CDR3 sequence is 16 residues long. Germline V gene data show CDR1 as KGHSH and CDR2 as LQKENI. V lost 2 bases and J lost 0, with 11 bases in between. Full variable domain (rest looked up from reference TRBV18 and TRBJ1-3): NAGVMQNPRHLVRRRGQEARLRCSPMKGHSHVYWYRQLPEEGLKFMVYLQKENIIDESGMPKERFSAEFPKEGPSILRIQQVVRGDSAAYFCASSPLGQASGNTIYFGEGSWLTVV.

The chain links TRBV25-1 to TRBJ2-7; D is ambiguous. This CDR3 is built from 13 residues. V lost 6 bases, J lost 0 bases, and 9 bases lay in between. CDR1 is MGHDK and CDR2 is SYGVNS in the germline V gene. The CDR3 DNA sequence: TGTGCCAGCAGCAATGCTAACTCCTACGAGCAGTACTTC. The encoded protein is CASSNANSYEQYF.

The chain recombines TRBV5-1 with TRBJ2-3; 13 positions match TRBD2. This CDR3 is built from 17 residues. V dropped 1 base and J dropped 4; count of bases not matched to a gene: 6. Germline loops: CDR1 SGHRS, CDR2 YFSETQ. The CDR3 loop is CASSLPGTSGMPDTQYF. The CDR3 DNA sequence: TGCGCCAGCAGCTTGCCGGGGACTAGCGGGATGCCAGATACGCAGTATTTT.

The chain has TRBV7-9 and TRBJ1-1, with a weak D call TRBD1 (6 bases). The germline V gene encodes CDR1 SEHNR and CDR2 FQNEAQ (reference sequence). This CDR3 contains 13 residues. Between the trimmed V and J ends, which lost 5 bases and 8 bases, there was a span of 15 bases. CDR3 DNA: TGTGCCAGCAGCCAAAGGACAGACTACGAAGCTTTCTTT. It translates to CASSQRTDYEAFF.

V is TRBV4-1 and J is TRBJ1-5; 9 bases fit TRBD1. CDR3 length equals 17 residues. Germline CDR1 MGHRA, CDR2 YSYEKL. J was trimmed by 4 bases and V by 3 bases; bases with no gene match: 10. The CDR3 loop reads CASSHTGQGLGNQPQHF. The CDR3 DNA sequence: TGCGCCAGCAGCCACACGGGACAGGGTTTGGGAAATCAGCCCCAGCATTTT.

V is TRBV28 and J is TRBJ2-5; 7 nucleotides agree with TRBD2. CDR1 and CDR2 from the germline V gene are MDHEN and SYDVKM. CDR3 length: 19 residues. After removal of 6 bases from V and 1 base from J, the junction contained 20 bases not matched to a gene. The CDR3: CASSAGLDSHWRRQETQYF. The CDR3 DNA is TGTGCCAGCAGCGCCGGACTAGACTCTCACTGGAGACGCCAAGAGACCCAGTACTTC.

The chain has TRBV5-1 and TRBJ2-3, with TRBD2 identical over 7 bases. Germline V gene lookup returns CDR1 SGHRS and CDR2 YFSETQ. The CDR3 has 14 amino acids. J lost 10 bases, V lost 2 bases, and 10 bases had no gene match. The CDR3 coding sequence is TGCGCCAGCAGCTTAGGACTAGTGAAGCTACCGCAGTATTTT. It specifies CASSLGLVKLPQYF.

The CDR3 region is CASGQIGGNTIYF. The CDR3 DNA reads as TGTGCTAGTGGCCAGATCGGAGGAAACACCATATATTTT. This chain uses TRBV12-5 with TRBJ1-3; D ambiguous. CDR3 length: 13 residues. Trimming removed 6 bases at V and 4 bases at J, with 10 bases between. The V gene's germline CDR1 is LGHNT and CDR2 FRNRAP.

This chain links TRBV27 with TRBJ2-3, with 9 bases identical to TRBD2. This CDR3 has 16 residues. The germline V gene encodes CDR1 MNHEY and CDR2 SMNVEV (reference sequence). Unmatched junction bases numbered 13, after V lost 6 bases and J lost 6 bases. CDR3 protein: CASRKISGRVGDTQYF. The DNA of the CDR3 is TGTGCCAGCAGGAAAATTAGCGGGAGAGTGGGTGATACGCAGTATTTT.

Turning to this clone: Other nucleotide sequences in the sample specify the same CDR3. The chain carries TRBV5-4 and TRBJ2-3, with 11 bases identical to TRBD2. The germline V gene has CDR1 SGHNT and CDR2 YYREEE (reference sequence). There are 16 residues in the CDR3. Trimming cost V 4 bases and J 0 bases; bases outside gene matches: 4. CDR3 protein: CASSPGTSGSTDTQYF. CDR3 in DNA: TGTGCCAGCAGCCCAGGGACTAGCGGAAGCACAGATACGCAGTATTTT.